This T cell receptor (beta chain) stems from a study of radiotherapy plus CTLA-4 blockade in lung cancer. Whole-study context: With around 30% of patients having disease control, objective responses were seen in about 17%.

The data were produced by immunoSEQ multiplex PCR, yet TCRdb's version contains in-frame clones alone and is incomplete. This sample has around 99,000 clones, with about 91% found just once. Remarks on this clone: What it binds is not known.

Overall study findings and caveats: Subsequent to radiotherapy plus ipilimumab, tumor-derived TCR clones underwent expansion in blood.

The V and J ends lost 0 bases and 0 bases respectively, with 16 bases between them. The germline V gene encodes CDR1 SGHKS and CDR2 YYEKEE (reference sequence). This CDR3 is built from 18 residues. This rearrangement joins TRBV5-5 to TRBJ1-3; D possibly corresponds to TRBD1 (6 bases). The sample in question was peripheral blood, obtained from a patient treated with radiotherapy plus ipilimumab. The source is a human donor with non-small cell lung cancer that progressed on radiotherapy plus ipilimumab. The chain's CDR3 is CASSLGNRVTRSGNTIYF. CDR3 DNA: TGTGCCAGCAGCTTGGGGAACAGGGTAACTCGCTCTGGAAACACCATATATTTT.